A single T cell receptor (beta chain) is shown here with its context. The second PCR ran roughly 6 to 11 cycles with a sample-barcoded 5' primer and J-beta primers. Via MiXCR, TCRdb re-called the 5' RACE reads, giving one row per CDR3 protein. The profile shows roughly 680,000 distinct CDR3 sequences, about half of them singletons. The data were taken from a study of blood T cells in healthy people across ages. After removal of 6 bases from V and 8 bases from J, the junction contained 11 bases not matched to a gene. CDR3 length equals 15 residues. Germline loops: CDR1 MNHEY, CDR2 SVGAGI. This chain joins TRBV6-5 and TRBJ1-4, with TRBD1 identical over 8 bases. The specimen was blood. This TCR was sampled from a woman aged 60 to 75 in good health. The CDR3 protein is CASRADPDRGEKLFF. In DNA form, the CDR3 reads TGTGCCAGCAGGGCCGATCCCGACAGGGGCGAAAAACTGTTTTTT.